The 10 T cell receptor beta chains presented below share a single source sample, sequenced in a study of tumor and adjacent non-tumor tissue in lung cancer. No cell sorting was done before RNA was extracted from the tissue. The library came from three nested PCR rounds adapted from ARM-PCR protocols. In TCRdb, the multiplex PCR reads were re-called with MiXCR into one record per CDR3 protein. This sample carries some 120,000 distinct CDR3 sequences, 66% of them seen once, and the ten largest clones take about 13%. Sequenced sample: lung tumor tissue. The source of these receptors is a man aged 30-40 years with non-small cell lung cancer.

A note on this clonotype: Its ends do not fully match the called genes, so a read error is possible. The gene calls are TRBV4-2 and TRBJ2-2, with D possibly being TRBD2 (5 bases). The CDR3 consists of 14 residues. CDR1 is LGHNA, CDR2 YNFKEQ, per germline. The CDR3 region has the DNA TGTGCCAGCAGCCAAGATGATAGGGTCGGGAAGCTGTTTTTT. It specifies CASSQDDRVGKLFF.

Turning to this clonotype: Relative to the germline gene, one junction end is altered; a read error may explain this. This chain joins TRBV29-1 and TRBJ2-5; D remains ambiguous. Germline CDR1 reads SQVTM; CDR2 reads ANQGSEA. The CDR3 consists of 16 residues. The CDR3 sequence: CGVAPRGRHVQETQYF. CDR3 DNA: TGCGGCGTTGCCCCCAGAGGACGACACGTCCAAGAGACCCAGTACTTC.

V is TRBV5-1 and J is TRBJ2-7; unclear D gene. The CDR3 sequence is 12 residues long. V was pared by 2 bases and J by 5 bases, with 8 bases between. Germline V gene data show CDR1 as SGHRS and CDR2 as YFSETQ. CDR3 coding DNA: TGCGCCAGCAGCTTTATGAGCGACGAGCAGTACTTC. It translates to CASSFMSDEQYF.

The rearrangement links TRBV5-1 to TRBJ2-1, with TRBD2 identical over 16 bases. CDR3 size: 18 residues. The V gene end was trimmed by 4 bases and the J gene end by 7 bases; junction bases not matched to a gene: 11. Germline CDR1 and CDR2: SGHRS and YFSETQ. The CDR3 DNA reads TGCGCCAGCAGCACGGGACTAGCGGGAGGGTTTAGGGGGAATGAGCAGTTCTTC. Amino acids: CASSTGLAGGFRGNEQFF.

A word on this clonotype: Germline is not matched at one junction end, which may reflect a read error. The chain carries TRBV6-1 and TRBJ1-1; 9 nucleotides agree with TRBD1. CDR3 length: 15 residues. The germline CDR1 and CDR2 sequences are MNHNS and SASEGT. CDR3 in amino acids: CASSPRTGVDTEVLF. The CDR3 nucleotides read TGTGCCAGCAGTCCGCGGACAGGGGTGGATACTGAAGTTCTCTTT.

Concerning this clonotype: Relative to the germline gene, one junction end is altered; a read error may explain this. J is TRBJ2-2 and V is TRBV29-1; 11 bases match TRBD2. The CDR3 contains 15 residues. Looked up from germline, CDR1 is SQVTM and CDR2 is ANQGSEA. CDR3 in DNA: TGCAACGTTGAAACTAGCGGGAGAAAAACCCGGGAGTTGTTTTTT. This gives the protein CNVETSGRKTRELFF.

Worth noting for this clonotype: A junction end diverges from the germline sequence, so it may reflect a read error. The rearrangement joins TRBV11-1 to TRBJ2-1; D is possibly TRBD1 (5 bases). The CDR3 covers 13 residues. Germline V CDR1 and CDR2: SGHAT, FQDESV (reference sequence). Here the CDR3 DNA reads TGTCCCAGCCGACAGACAGTCCCCAATGAGCAGTTCTTC. Encoded protein: CPSRQTVPNEQFF.

As concerns this clonotype: A clone one base away is much larger, so this may be a read error. The gene calls are TRBV29-1 and TRBJ2-3, with D tentatively TRBD1 (7 bases). The CDR3 contains 14 residues. Germline V gene sequence: CDR1 SQVTM, CDR2 ANQGSEA. DNA of the CDR3: TGCAACGTTGTTCGGGGCAGGGGGGCAGATACGCAGTATTTT. It codes for CNVVRGRGADTQYF.

The V and J genes are TRBV20-1 and TRBJ2-7; a possible D gene is TRBD1 (7 bases). This CDR3 region has 13 residues. Deletions cut 5 bases from V and 7 bases from J, with 18 bases between. CDR1 and CDR2 (germline): DFQATT, SNEGSKA (reference sequence). CDR3 region: CSAGRQGGYEQYF. The CDR3 DNA reads TGCAGTGCTGGGAGACAGGGAGGCTATGAGCAGTACTTC.

As to this clonotype: A much bigger clone sits one base away, suggesting this may be a read error. This chain links TRBV20-1 with TRBJ2-3; possibly TRBD2 for D (5 bases). V lost 7 bases to trimming and J lost 0 bases, with 11 bases between them. From germline, CDR1 is DFQATT and CDR2 SNEGSKA (reference sequence). The CDR3 has 13 residues. CDR3 sequence reads: CSGSSGSTDTQYF. CDR3 coding DNA: TGCAGTGGTAGCAGCGGCAGCACAGATACGCAGTATTTT.